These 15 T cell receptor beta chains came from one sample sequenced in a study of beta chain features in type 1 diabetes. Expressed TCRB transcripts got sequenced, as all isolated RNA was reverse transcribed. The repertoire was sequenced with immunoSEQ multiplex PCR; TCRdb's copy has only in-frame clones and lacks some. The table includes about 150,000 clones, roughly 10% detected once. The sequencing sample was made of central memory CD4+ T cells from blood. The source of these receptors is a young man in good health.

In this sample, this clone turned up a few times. This CDR3 reads CASSLTPGRSYEQYF. CDR3 bases: TGTGCCAGCAGCTTAACGCCGGGACGGTCCTACGAGCAGTACTTC. This chain links TRBV7-3 with TRBJ2-7; D is perhaps TRBD1 or TRBD2 (5 bases each). Germline CDR1 reads SGHTA; CDR2 reads FQGTGA. The CDR3 runs 15 residues. With 0 bases removed from V and 1 base from J, the gap between germline ends came to 10 bases.

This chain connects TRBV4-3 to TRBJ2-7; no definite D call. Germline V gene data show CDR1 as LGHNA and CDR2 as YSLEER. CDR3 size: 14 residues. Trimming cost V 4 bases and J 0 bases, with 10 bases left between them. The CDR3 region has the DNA TGCGCCAGCAGCCTAGCCCTGCTCTCCTACGAGCAGTACTTC. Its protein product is CASSLALLSYEQYF.

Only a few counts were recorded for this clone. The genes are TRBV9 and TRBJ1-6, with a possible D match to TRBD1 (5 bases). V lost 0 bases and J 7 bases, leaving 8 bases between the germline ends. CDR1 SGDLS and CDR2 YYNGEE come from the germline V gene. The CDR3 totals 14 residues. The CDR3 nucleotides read TGTGCCAGCAGCGTAGAGGGGCGAAATTCACCCCTCCACTTT. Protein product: CASSVEGRNSPLHF.

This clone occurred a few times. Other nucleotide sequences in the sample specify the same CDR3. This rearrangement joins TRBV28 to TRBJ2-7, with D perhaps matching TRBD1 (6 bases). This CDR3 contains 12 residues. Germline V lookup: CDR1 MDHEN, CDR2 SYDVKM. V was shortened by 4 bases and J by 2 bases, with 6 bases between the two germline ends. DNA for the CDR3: TGTGCCAGCAGTTCAGGGGCCTACGAGCAGTACTTC. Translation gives CASSSGAYEQYF.

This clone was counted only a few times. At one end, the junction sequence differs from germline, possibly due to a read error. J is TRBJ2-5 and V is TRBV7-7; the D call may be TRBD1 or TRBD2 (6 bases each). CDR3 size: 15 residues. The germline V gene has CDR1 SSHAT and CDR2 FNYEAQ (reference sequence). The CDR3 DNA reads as TGTGCTAGCAGCGCCGGGGGCAGTAGATTAGAGACCCAGTACTTC. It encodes CASSAGGSRLETQYF.

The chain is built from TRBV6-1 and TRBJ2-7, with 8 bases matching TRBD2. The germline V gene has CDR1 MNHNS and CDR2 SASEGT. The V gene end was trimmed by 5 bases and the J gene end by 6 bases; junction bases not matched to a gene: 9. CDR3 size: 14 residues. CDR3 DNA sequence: TGTGCCAGCAGTAGCGGGAGAACAACCCGCGAGCAGTACTTC. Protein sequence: CASSSGRTTREQYF.

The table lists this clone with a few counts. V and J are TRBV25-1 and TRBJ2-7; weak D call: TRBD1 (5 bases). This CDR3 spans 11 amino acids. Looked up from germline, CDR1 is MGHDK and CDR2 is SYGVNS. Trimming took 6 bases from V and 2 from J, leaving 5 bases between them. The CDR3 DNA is TGTGCCAGCAGGGGGCCCTACGAGCAGTACTTC. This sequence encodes CASRGPYEQYF.

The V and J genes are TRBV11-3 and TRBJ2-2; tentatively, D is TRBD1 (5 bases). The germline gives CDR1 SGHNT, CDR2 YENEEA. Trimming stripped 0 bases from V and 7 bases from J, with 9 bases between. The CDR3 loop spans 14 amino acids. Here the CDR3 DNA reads TGTGCCAGCAGCTTAGAGCAGGGATACGGGGAGCTGTTTTTT. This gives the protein CASSLEQGYGELFF.

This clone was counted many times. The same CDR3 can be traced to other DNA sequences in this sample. The chain's CDR3 is CASSRTGSTDTQYF. The CDR3 nucleotides read TGTGCCAGCAGCCGGACGGGAAGCACAGATACGCAGTATTTT. This chain joins TRBV7-9 and TRBJ2-3, with a tentative D call TRBD2 (5 bases). From germline, CDR1 is SEHNR and CDR2 FQNEAQ (reference sequence). Trimming took off 5 bases at V and 0 bases at J, with 9 bases between the two ends. CDR3 length: 14 residues.

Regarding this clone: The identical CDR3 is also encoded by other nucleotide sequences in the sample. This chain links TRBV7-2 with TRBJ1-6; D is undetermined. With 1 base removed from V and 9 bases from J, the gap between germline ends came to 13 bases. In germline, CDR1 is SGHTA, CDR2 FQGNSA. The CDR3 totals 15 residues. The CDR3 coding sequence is TGTGCCAGCAGCTTAGAAGGCGGCAGGTCTTCACCCCTCCACTTT. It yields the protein CASSLEGGRSSPLHF.

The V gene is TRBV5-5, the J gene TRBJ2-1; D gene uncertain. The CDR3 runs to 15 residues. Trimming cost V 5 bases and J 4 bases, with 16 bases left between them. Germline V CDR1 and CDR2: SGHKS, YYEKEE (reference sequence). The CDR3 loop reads CASSPSSTSYNEQFF. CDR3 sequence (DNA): TGTGCCAGCAGTCCGAGCAGTACATCGTACAATGAGCAGTTCTTC.

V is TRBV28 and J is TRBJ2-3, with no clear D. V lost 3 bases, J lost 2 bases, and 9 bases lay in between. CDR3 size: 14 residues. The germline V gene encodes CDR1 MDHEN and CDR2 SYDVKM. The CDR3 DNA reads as TGTGCCAGCAGTTTCATGGCCCTCACAGATACGCAGTATTTT. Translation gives CASSFMALTDTQYF.

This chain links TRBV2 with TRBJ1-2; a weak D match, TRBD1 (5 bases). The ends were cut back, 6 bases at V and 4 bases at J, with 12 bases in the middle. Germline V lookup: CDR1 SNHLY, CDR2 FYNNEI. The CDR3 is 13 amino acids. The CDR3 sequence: CASSLDSFYGYTF. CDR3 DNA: TGTGCCAGCAGCTTAGACAGTTTCTATGGCTACACCTTC.

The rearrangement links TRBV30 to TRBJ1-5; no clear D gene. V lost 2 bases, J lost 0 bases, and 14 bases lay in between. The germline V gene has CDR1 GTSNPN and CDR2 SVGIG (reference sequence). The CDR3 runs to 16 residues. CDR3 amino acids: CAWSPHRTYSNQPQHF. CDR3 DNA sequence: TGTGCCTGGAGTCCACACCGAACTTATAGCAATCAGCCCCAGCATTTT.

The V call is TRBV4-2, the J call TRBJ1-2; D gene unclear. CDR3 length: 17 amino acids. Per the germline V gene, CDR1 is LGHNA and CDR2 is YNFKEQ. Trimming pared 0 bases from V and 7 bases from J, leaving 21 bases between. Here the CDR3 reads CASSQDFAQSSRGGYTF. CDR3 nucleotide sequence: TGTGCCAGCAGCCAAGATTTCGCCCAGTCCTCACGCGGTGGCTACACCTTC.